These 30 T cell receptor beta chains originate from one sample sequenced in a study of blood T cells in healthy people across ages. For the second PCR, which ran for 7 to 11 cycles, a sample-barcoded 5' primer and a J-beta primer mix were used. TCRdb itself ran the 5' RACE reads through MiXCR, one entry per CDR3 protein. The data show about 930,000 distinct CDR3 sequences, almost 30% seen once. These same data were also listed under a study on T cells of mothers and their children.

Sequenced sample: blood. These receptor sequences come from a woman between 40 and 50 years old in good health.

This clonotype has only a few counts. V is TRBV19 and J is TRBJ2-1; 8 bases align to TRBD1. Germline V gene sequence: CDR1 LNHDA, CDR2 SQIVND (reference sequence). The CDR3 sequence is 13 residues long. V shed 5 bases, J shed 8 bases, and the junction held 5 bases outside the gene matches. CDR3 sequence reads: CASSYDRGDEQFF. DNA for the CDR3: TGTGCCAGTAGTTACGACAGGGGCGATGAGCAGTTCTTC.

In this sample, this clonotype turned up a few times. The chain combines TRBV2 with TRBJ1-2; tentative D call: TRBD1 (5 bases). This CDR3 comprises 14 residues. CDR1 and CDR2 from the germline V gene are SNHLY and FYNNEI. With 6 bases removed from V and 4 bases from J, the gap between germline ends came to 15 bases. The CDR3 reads CASRTRQFLYGYTF. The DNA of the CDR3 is TGTGCCAGCAGAACACGACAGTTCCTCTATGGCTACACCTTC.

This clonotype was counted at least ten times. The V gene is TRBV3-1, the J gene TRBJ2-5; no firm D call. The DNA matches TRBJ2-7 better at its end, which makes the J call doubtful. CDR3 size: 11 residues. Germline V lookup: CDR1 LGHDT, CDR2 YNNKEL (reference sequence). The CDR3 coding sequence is TGTGCCAGCAGCCAAGGTCGCGAGCAGTACTTC. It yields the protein CASSQGREQYF.

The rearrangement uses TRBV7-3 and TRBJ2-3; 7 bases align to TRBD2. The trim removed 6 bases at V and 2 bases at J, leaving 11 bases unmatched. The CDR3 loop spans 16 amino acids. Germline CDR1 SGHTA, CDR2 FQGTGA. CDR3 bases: TGTGCCAGCAGTACGGGGCGGGGGACCCTCACAGATACGCAGTATTTT. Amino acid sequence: CASSTGRGTLTDTQYF. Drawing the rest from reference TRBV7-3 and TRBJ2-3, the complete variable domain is GAGVSQTPSNKVTEKGKYVELRCDPISGHTALYWYRQSLGQGPEFLIYFQGTGAADDSGLPNDRFFAVRPEGSVSTLKIQRTERGDSAVYLCASSTGRGTLTDTQYFGPGTRLTVL.

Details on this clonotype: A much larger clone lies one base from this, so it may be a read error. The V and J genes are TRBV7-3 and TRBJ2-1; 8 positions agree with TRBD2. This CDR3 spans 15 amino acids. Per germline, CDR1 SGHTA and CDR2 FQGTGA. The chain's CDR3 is CASGLSGGTYNEQFF. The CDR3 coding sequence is TGTGCCAGCGGCTTAAGCGGGGGAACCTACAATGAGCAGTTCTTC. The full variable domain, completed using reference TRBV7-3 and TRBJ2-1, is GAGVSQTPSNKVTEKGKYVELRCDPISGHTALYWYRQSLGQGPEFLIYFQGTGAADDSGLPNDRFFAVRPEGSVSTLKIQRTERGDSAVYLCASGLSGGTYNEQFFGPGTRLTVL.

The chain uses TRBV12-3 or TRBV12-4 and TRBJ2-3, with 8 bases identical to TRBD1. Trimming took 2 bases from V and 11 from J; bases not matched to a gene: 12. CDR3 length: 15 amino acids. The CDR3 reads CASSLQGASTDVQYF. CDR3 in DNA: TGTGCCAGCAGTTTACAGGGGGCGAGCACAGATGTGCAGTATTTT.

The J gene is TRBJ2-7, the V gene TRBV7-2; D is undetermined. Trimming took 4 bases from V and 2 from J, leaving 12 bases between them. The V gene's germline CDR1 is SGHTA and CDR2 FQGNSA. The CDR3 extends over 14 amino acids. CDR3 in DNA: TGTGCCAGCAGCTATGGGTCGGGTACCTACGAGCAGTACTTC. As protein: CASSYGSGTYEQYF.

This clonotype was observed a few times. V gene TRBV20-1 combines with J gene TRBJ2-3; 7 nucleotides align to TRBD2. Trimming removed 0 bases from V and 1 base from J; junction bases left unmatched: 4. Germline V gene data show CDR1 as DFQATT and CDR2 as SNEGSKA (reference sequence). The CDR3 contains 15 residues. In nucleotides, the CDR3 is TGCAGTGCTAGAGAGGGGGGGAGTGGCACAGATACGCAGTATTTT. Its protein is CSAREGGSGTDTQYF.

The CDR3 DNA follows: TGCAGTGCTAAAGGGGGCAGGGACACTGAAGCTTTCTTT. Protein: CSAKGGRDTEAFF. The chain is built from TRBV20-1 and TRBJ1-1; 7 nucleotides align to TRBD1. Germline loops: CDR1 DFQATT, CDR2 SNEGSKA (reference sequence). CDR3 length: 13 residues. V was clipped by 4 bases and J by 3 bases; unmatched bases: 5.

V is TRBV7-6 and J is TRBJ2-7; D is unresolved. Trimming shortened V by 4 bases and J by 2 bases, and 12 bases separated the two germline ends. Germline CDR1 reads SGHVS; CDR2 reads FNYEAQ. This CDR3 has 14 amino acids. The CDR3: CASSSSTSPYEQYF. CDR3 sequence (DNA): TGTGCCAGCAGCTCCTCGACTTCTCCCTACGAGCAGTACTTC.

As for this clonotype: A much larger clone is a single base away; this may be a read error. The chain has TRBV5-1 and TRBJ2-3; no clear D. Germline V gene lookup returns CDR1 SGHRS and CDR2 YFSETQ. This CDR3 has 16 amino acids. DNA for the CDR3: TGCGCCAGCAACTTGTGGGTGGCAGTTGAGGCAGATACGCAGTATTTT. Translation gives CASNLWVAVEADTQYF.

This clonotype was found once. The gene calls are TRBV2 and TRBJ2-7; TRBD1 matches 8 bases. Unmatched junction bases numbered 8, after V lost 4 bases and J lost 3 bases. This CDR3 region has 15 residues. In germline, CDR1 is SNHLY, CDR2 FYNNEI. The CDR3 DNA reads TGTGCCAGCAGTGCATACCGGGACAGGTACTACGAGCAGTACTTC. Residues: CASSAYRDRYYEQYF.

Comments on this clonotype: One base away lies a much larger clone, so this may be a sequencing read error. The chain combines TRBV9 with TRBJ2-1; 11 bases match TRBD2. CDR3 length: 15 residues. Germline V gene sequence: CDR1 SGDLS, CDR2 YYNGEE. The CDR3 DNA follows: TGTGCCAGCGGCGTGCTAGCGGGGGGATACAATGAGCAGTTCTTC. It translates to CASGVLAGGYNEQFF.

In DNA, the CDR3 is TGTGCCAGCAGCCCGCCGGGACAGGTCCTCTCTGGGGCCAACGTCCTGACTTTC. This codes for CASSPPGQVLSGANVLTF. V gene TRBV7-2 combines with J gene TRBJ2-6; 8 nucleotides align to TRBD1. The CDR3 is made up of 18 amino acids. The V gene's germline CDR1 is SGHTA and CDR2 FQGNSA. V shed 5 bases and J 0 bases; nucleotides not matched to a gene: 9.

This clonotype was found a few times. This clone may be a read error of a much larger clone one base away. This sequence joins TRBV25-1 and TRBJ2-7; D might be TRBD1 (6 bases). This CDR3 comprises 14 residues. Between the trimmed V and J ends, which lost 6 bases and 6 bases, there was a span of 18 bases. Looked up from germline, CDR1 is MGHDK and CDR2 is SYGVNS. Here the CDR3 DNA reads TGTGCCAGCAGGTCTCAGGGGACGGGCTGCGAGCAGTACTTC. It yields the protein CASRSQGTGCEQYF.

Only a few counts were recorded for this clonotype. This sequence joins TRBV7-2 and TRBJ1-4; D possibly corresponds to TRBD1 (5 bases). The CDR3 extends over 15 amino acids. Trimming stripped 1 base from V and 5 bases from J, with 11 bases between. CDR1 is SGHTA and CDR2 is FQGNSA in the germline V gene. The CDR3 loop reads CASSLVWGRNEKLFF. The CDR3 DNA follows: TGTGCCAGCAGCTTAGTTTGGGGCCGGAATGAAAAACTGTTTTTT.

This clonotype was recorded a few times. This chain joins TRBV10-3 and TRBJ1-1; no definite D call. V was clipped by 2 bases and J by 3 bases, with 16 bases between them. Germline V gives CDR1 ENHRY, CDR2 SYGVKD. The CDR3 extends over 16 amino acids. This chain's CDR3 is CAISERQTGLDTEAFF. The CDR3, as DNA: TGTGCCATCAGTGAGCGCCAAACCGGCTTGGACACTGAAGCTTTCTTT.

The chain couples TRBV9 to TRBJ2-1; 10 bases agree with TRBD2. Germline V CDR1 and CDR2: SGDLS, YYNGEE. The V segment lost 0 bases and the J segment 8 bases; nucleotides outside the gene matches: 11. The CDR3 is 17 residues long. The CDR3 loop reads CASSVAPRSGGADEQFF. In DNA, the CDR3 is TGTGCCAGCAGCGTAGCCCCTAGGAGCGGGGGGGCGGATGAGCAGTTCTTC. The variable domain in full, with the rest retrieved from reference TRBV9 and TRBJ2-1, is DSGVTQTPKHLITATGQRVTLRCSPRSGDLSVYWYQQSLDQGLQFLIQYYNGEERAKGNILERFSAQQFPDLHSELNLSSLELGDSALYFCASSVAPRSGGADEQFFGPGTRLTVL.

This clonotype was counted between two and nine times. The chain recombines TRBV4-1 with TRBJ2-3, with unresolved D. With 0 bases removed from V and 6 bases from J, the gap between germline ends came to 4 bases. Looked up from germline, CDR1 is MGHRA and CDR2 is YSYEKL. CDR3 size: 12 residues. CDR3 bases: TGCGCCAGCAGCCAAGATCGTGATACGCAGTATTTT. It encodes CASSQDRDTQYF.

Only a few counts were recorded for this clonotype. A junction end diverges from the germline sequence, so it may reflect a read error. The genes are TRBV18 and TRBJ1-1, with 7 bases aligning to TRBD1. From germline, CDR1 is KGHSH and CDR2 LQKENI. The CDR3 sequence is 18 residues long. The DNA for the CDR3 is TGTGCCAGCTCACCTGTAAGACGGGACAGAGCGGCCTTAACTGGAGCTTTCTTT. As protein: CASSPVRRDRAALTGAFF. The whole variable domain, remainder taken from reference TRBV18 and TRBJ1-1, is NAGVMQNPRHLVRRRGQEARLRCSPMKGHSHVYWYRQLPEEGLKFMVYLQKENIIDESGMPKERFSAEFPKEGPSILRIQQVVRGDSAAYFCASSPVRRDRAALTGAFFGQGTRLTVV.

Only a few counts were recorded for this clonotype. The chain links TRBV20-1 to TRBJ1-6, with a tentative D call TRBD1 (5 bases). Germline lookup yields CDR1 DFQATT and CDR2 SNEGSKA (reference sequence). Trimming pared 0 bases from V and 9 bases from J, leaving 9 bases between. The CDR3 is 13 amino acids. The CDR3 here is CSARDRGGSPLHF. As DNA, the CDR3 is TGCAGTGCTAGAGATCGGGGGGGTTCACCCCTCCACTTT.

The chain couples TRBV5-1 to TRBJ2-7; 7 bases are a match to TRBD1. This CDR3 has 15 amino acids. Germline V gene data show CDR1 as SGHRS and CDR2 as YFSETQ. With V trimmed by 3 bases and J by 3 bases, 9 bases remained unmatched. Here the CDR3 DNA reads TGCGCCAGCAGCTCGTCGGGACAGCCGGACTACGAGCAGTACTTC. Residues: CASSSSGQPDYEQYF.

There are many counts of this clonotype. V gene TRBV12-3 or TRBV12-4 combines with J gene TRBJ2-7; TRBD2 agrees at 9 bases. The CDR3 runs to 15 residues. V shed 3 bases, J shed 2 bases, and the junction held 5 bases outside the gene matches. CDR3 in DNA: TGTGCCAGCAGTTTTAGAAGCGGGGGGCCCTACGAGCAGTACTTC. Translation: CASSFRSGGPYEQYF.

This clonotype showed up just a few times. The DNA of the CDR3 is TGTGCCAGCAGCTTGGGTTGGGACAGGTACTACGAGCAGTACTTC. Translated, it gives CASSLGWDRYYEQYF. This chain joins TRBV5-5 and TRBJ2-7; TRBD1 aligns across 8 bases. This CDR3 contains 15 residues. Trimming removed 0 bases from V and 3 bases from J; junction bases left unmatched: 5. Germline CDR1 is SGHKS and CDR2 is YYEKEE (reference sequence).

Here the CDR3 reads CASSPTGTETEKLFF. The CDR3 nucleotides read TGTGCCAGCAGCCCCACGGGAACAGAGACTGAAAAACTGTTTTTT. The chain employs TRBV28 and TRBJ1-4, with D uncertain. The CDR3 is made up of 15 amino acids. Per germline, CDR1 MDHEN and CDR2 SYDVKM. Trimming left V 6 bases short and J 7 bases short, with 18 bases between.

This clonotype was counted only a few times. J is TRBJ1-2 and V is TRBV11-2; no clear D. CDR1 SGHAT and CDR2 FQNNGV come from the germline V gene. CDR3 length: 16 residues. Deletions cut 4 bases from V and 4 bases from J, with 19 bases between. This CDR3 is CASSSLKEETFYGYTF. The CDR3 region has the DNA TGTGCCAGCAGCTCGCTTAAAGAAGAAACTTTCTATGGCTACACCTTC.

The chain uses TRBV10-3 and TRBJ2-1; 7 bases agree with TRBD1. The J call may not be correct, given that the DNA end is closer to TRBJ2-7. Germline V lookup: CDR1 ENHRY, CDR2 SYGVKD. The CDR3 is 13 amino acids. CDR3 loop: CAIKPQGSYEQYF. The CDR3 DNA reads TGTGCCATCAAACCACAGGGGTCCTACGAGCAGTACTTC.

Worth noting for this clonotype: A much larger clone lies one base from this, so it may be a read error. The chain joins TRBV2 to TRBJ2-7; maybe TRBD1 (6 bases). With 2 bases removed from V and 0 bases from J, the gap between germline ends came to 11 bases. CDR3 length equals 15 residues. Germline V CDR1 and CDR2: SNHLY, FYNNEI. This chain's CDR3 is CASSEPAGDSYEQYF. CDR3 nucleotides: TGTGCCAGCAGTGAACCGGCAGGGGACTCCTACGAGCAGTACTTC.

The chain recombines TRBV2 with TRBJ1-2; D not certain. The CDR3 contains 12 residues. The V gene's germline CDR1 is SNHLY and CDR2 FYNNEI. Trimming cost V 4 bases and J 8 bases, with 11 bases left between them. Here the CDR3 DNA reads TGTGCCAGCAGTGGAGGAATGGGCGGCTACACCTTC. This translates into CASSGGMGGYTF.

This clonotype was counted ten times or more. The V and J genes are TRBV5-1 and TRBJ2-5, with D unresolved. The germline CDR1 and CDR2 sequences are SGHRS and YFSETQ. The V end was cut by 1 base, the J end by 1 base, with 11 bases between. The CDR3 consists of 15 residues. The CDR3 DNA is TGCGCCAGCAGCTTGTCTCCGATTACCCAAGAGACCCAGTACTTC. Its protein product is CASSLSPITQETQYF.